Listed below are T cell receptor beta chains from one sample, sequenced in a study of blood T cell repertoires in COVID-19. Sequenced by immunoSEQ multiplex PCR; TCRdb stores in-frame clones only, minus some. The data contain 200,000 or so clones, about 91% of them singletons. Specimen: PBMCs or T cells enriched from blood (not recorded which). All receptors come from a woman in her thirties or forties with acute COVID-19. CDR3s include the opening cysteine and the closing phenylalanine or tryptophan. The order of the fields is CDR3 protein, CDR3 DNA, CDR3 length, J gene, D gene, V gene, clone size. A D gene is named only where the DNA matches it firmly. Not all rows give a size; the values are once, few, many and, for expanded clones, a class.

CDR3aa: CASSAGTGPFGYTF; CDR3nt: TGTGCCAGCAGCGCCGGGACAGGGCCTTTTGGCTACACCTTC; len: 14; j_gene: TRBJ1-2; d_gene: TRBD1; v_gene: TRBV14; abundance: -
CDR3aa: CASSSRQVQHNEKLFF; CDR3nt: TGTGCCAGCAGTTCCCGACAGGTACAGCATAATGAAAAACTGTTTTTT; len: 16; j_gene: TRBJ1-4; d_gene: -; v_gene: TRBV6-2/TRBV6-3; abundance: -
CDR3aa: CASSTGLALGNEQFF; CDR3nt: TGTGCCAGCAGCACGGGACTAGCGTTGGGGAATGAGCAGTTCTTC; len: 15; j_gene: TRBJ2-1; d_gene: TRBD2; v_gene: TRBV2; abundance: -
CDR3aa: CASSQDGTGGASNEKLFF; CDR3nt: TGCGCCAGCAGCCAAGATGGGACAGGGGGCGCCTCCAATGAAAAACTGTTTTTT; len: 18; j_gene: TRBJ1-4; d_gene: TRBD1; v_gene: TRBV4-1; abundance: -
CDR3aa: CASSHPGETQYF; CDR3nt: TGTGCCAGCAGCCATCCCGGGGAGACCCAGTACTTC; len: 12; j_gene: TRBJ2-5; d_gene: -; v_gene: TRBV11-3; abundance: once
CDR3aa: CASSLSQPGVSGNTIYF; CDR3nt: TGTGCCAGCAGCTTAAGCCAGCCTGGAGTCTCTGGAAACACCATATATTTT; len: 17; j_gene: TRBJ1-3; d_gene: -; v_gene: TRBV7-9; abundance: -
CDR3aa: CASSYGYGGDTDTQYF; CDR3nt: TGTGCCAGCAGTTACGGCTACGGGGGGGACACAGATACGCAGTATTTT; len: 16; j_gene: TRBJ2-3; d_gene: TRBD2; v_gene: TRBV6-5; abundance: -
CDR3aa: CASSQDGGGETQYF; CDR3nt: TGTGCCAGCAGCCAAGATGGGGGGGGAGAGACCCAGTACTTC; len: 14; j_gene: TRBJ2-5; d_gene: TRBD2; v_gene: TRBV3-1/TRBV3-2; abundance: -
CDR3aa: CAWRFSTGYTEAFF; CDR3nt: TGTGCCTGGCGATTTTCTACAGGGTACACTGAAGCTTTCTTT; len: 14; j_gene: TRBJ1-1; d_gene: -; v_gene: TRBV30; abundance: once
CDR3aa: CASSVTSGAVNEQFF; CDR3nt: TGTGCCAGCAGTGTAACTAGCGGGGCCGTTAATGAGCAGTTCTTC; len: 15; j_gene: TRBJ2-1; d_gene: TRBD2; v_gene: TRBV6-4; abundance: -
CDR3aa: CASSPTGLAGGEQFF; CDR3nt: TGTGCCAGCAGCCCGACGGGACTAGCGGGAGGCGAGCAGTTCTTC; len: 15; j_gene: TRBJ2-1; d_gene: TRBD2; v_gene: TRBV5-4; abundance: -
CDR3aa: CASSHPQYNYGYTF; CDR3nt: TGTGCCAGCAGCCACCCACAATATAACTATGGCTACACCTTC; len: 14; j_gene: TRBJ1-2; d_gene: -; v_gene: TRBV3-1/TRBV3-2; abundance: -
CDR3aa: CASRPTSGREHEQFF; CDR3nt: TGTGCCAGCAGGCCGACTAGCGGGAGAGAGCATGAGCAGTTCTTC; len: 15; j_gene: TRBJ2-1; d_gene: TRBD2; v_gene: TRBV7-3; abundance: -
CDR3aa: CASSPGLRGETQYF; CDR3nt: TGTGCCAGCAGTCCCGGACTACGAGGGGAGACCCAGTACTTC; len: 14; j_gene: TRBJ2-5; d_gene: -; v_gene: TRBV2; abundance: few
CDR3aa: CASSVGSGRDEQFF; CDR3nt: TGTGCCAGCAGCGTAGGGAGCGGGAGGGATGAGCAGTTCTTC; len: 14; j_gene: TRBJ2-1; d_gene: TRBD2; v_gene: TRBV9; abundance: -